These 18 T cell receptor beta chains were sequenced from one sample in a study of shared clonotypes between healthy human individuals (dated by TCRdb to 2020 to 2022). Library construction relied on the immunoSEQ multiplex PCR assay. This immuneACCESS table, as held by TCRdb, lists in-frame sequences with V and J called but not all clones. Of the missing ones, under half trace to an unresolved V gene in checked studies; the others have no known cause. The sample data list 2 million to 2.5 million clones, and roughly 94% of these were observed just once. The top ten hold 0.1% to 0.15% of the sample. The sequenced sample consisted of naive CD4+ T cells sorted from blood. The cell subset or site label for this specimen denotes: CD45RA+ positively selected. These receptor sequences come from a man in his late teens or twenties in good health.

CDR3 loop: CAIRGSSGYTEAFF. The CDR3 DNA follows: TGTGCCATCAGGGGATCTTCAGGGTACACTGAAGCTTTCTTT. V is TRBV10-3 and J is TRBJ1-1; D perhaps matches TRBD1 (5 bases). The CDR3 is 14 residues long. With 6 bases removed from V and 3 bases from J, the gap between germline ends came to 14 bases. Germline V lookup: CDR1 ENHRY, CDR2 SYGVKD.

Regarding this clone: Other DNA sequences of this sample code for an identical CDR3. The chain links TRBV11-2 to TRBJ1-1; a possible D gene is TRBD1 (6 bases). The CDR3 spans 14 residues. Trimming cost V 5 bases and J 0 bases, with 10 bases left between them. Per germline, CDR1 SGHAT and CDR2 FQNNGV. The CDR3 sequence is CASSLQGMNTEAFF. The CDR3, as DNA: TGTGCCAGCAGCCTACAGGGCATGAACACTGAAGCTTTCTTT. Based on the CDR3 plus reference TRBV11-2 and TRBJ1-1, the full variable domain is EAGVAQSPRYKIIEKRQSVAFWCNPISGHATLYWYQQILGQGPKLLIQFQNNGVVDDSQLPKDRFSAERLKGVDSTLKIQPAKLEDSAVYLCASSLQGMNTEAFFGQGTRLTVV.

The table lists this clone with a count of one. This chain uses TRBV29-1 with TRBJ2-1; TRBD2 is a possible D gene (5 bases). Germline V lookup: CDR1 SQVTM, CDR2 ANQGSEA. The V and J ends lost 5 bases and 0 bases respectively, with 14 bases between them. The CDR3 has 15 amino acids. Here the CDR3 DNA reads TGCAGCGTTCCCGGAGCGGTGAGCTCCTACAATGAGCAGTTCTTC. Its translation: CSVPGAVSSYNEQFF.

CDR3 nucleotides: TGTGCCTGGAGTGTAAACAGGGGGAACACTGAAGCTTTCTTT. Amino acids: CAWSVNRGNTEAFF. The chain joins TRBV30 to TRBJ1-1, with 7 bases aligning to TRBD1. The CDR3 loop spans 14 amino acids. CDR1 and CDR2 (germline): GTSNPN, SVGIG (reference sequence). V was clipped by 0 bases and J by 1 base; unmatched bases: 2.

Note on this clone: The sample holds other DNA sequences that translate to the same CDR3. CDR3 region: CASSPPGQRETQYF. DNA of the CDR3: TGTGCCAGCTCACCACCGGGGCAGCGAGAGACCCAGTACTTC. The chain has TRBV18 and TRBJ2-5, with TRBD1 as a possible D gene (5 bases). Trimming removed 0 bases from V and 4 bases from J, with 9 bases in between. The germline V gene encodes CDR1 KGHSH and CDR2 LQKENI. The CDR3 extends over 14 amino acids.

The CDR3 nucleotides are TGTGCCAGCAGCCGAGGGGCCGCTAACTATGGCTACACCTTC. Its protein is CASSRGAANYGYTF. The V gene is TRBV7-2, the J gene TRBJ1-2; D may be TRBD1 (5 bases). Between the trimmed V and J ends, which lost 5 bases and 0 bases, there was a span of 10 bases. The germline gives CDR1 SGHTA, CDR2 FQGNSA. This CDR3 is built from 14 residues.

This clone was picked up one time. The chain links TRBV5-1 to TRBJ1-1, with 8 bases that match TRBD1. The CDR3 covers 14 residues. Per germline, CDR1 SGHRS and CDR2 YFSETQ. Losses at the gene ends were 7 bases for V and 1 base for J; bases not matched to a gene: 6. The CDR3 sequence is CASGLTGGNTEAFF. The CDR3 DNA reads as TGCGCCAGCGGATTAACAGGGGGGAACACTGAAGCTTTCTTT.

This rearrangement joins TRBV6-1 to TRBJ2-3; 11 bases are shared with TRBD2. V shed 3 bases, J shed 3 bases, and the junction held 8 bases outside the gene matches. Germline V gene lookup returns CDR1 MNHNS and CDR2 SASEGT. The CDR3 contains 17 residues. This CDR3 is CASSEGVAGGTTDTQYF. The CDR3 bases are TGTGCCAGCAGTGAGGGGGTAGCGGGAGGGACAACAGATACGCAGTATTTT.

The genes are TRBV5-5 and TRBJ2-1; D is possibly TRBD1 (6 bases). Germline-derived CDR1 and CDR2 are SGHKS and YYEKEE (reference sequence). This CDR3 spans 16 amino acids. The V end lost 4 bases, the J end lost 3 bases, and 17 bases lay between the germline ends. The CDR3 is CASSPGHSLLYNEQFF. The CDR3 nucleotides are TGTGCCAGCAGCCCGGGACACTCCCTCCTCTACAATGAGCAGTTCTTC.

V usage is TRBV6-5 and J usage is TRBJ1-2; D is perhaps TRBD1 (6 bases). Trimming removed 6 bases from V and 4 bases from J, with 18 bases in between. Germline CDR1 is MNHEY and CDR2 is SVGAGI. This CDR3 is 15 amino acids long. CDR3: CASRADSRPIYGYTF. CDR3 nucleotide sequence: TGTGCCAGCAGAGCGGACAGCCGACCTATCTATGGCTACACCTTC.

The V and J genes are TRBV4-1 and TRBJ1-5; D ambiguous. CDR1 and CDR2 from the germline V gene are MGHRA and YSYEKL. CDR3 size: 14 residues. Trimming took off 6 bases at V and 1 base at J, with 10 bases between the two ends. The CDR3 DNA follows: TGCGCCAGCAGTGTTCCAGGAAGCAATCAGCCCCAGCATTTT. This codes for CASSVPGSNQPQHF.

This chain connects TRBV10-3 to TRBJ2-2; D is undetermined. The CDR3 is made up of 13 amino acids. V was pared by 11 bases and J by 0 bases, with 10 bases between. The germline V gene has CDR1 ENHRY and CDR2 SYGVKD. The CDR3 DNA reads as TGTGCCTTACGGGCAACGAACACCGGGGAGCTGTTTTTT. Residues: CALRATNTGELFF.

V is TRBV4-1 and J is TRBJ2-7; D may be TRBD1 (6 bases). This CDR3 is 14 amino acids long. From germline, CDR1 is MGHRA and CDR2 YSYEKL. Deletions cut 5 bases from V and 3 bases from J, with 14 bases between. The CDR3 DNA reads TGCGCCAGCAGCTCGGCGACAGGCCGCTACGAGCAGTACTTC. Its translation is CASSSATGRYEQYF.

V usage is TRBV18 and J usage is TRBJ2-3; 10 nucleotides line up with TRBD1. The CDR3 totals 14 residues. Germline CDR1 KGHSH, CDR2 LQKENI. V gave up 4 bases and J gave up 6 bases; unmatched junction bases: 4. The CDR3 DNA follows: TGTGCCAGCTCACGACAGGGGGCGAAGGATACGCAGTATTTT. The encoded protein is CASSRQGAKDTQYF.

The CDR3 protein is CASSAEDRGHGYTF. CDR3 DNA sequence: TGTGCCAGCAGTGCCGAAGACAGGGGGCATGGCTACACCTTC. This chain links TRBV6-1 with TRBJ1-2, with 10 nucleotides matching TRBD1. V was clipped by 4 bases and J by 6 bases; unmatched bases: 5. This CDR3 contains 14 residues. CDR1 and CDR2 (germline): MNHNS, SASEGT.

Concerning this clone: Different DNA sequences within this sample yield the same CDR3. The rearrangement joins TRBV5-1 to TRBJ2-7; the match to TRBD1 covers 7 bases. J gave up 2 bases and V 0 bases, and 5 bases lay outside the gene matches. The CDR3 has 15 amino acids. The V gene's germline CDR1 is SGHRS and CDR2 YFSETQ. The CDR3 nucleotides are TGCGCCAGCAGCTTGGAACAGGGGCCAACCTACGAGCAGTACTTC. This encodes CASSLEQGPTYEQYF.

V is TRBV5-1 and J is TRBJ1-2; D is unresolved. From germline, CDR1 is SGHRS and CDR2 YFSETQ. The V end was cut by 0 bases, the J end by 8 bases, with 14 bases between. The CDR3 consists of 14 residues. CDR3 residues: CASSLAPTKGGYTF. The DNA of the CDR3 is TGCGCCAGCAGCTTGGCACCAACCAAAGGCGGCTACACCTTC.

The J gene is TRBJ1-5, the V gene TRBV19; D gene uncertain. The CDR3 covers 11 residues. Trimming left V 6 bases short and J 11 bases short, with 11 bases between. Germline lookup yields CDR1 LNHDA and CDR2 SQIVND (reference sequence). The CDR3 DNA follows: TGTGCCAGTAGGAACCAGTGGGCCCAGCATTTT. It encodes CASRNQWAQHF.